This T cell receptor (beta chain) was sequenced in a study of blood T cell repertoires in COVID-19. For the study at large: Samples came from the United States, Italy and Spain, spanning acute and convalescent COVID-19.

Per the authors' pipeline: The authors estimated nucleated cell counts from reference gene primer amplification. Sequencing used immunoSEQ multiplex PCR; TCRdb keeps in-frame clones, though not all of them. V and J calls and clone size are copied from that table; D and trimming were computed from the DNA. The profile shows over 45,000 clones, 81% of them singletons. This clone appeared once. The sequenced material came from peripheral blood. The origin of this receptor is a woman older than 75 with active or convalescent COVID-19.

CDR3 DNA: TGTGCCACCAGCAGAGATGGGGCAGTTATGAACACTGAAGCTTTCTTT. This encodes CATSRDGAVMNTEAFF. The V call is TRBV15, the J call TRBJ1-1, with TRBD1 as a possible D gene (5 bases). CDR1 is LNHNV and CDR2 is YYDKDF in the germline V gene (reference sequence). This CDR3 is 16 amino acids long. Trimming took 0 bases from V and 0 from J, leaving 11 bases between them.